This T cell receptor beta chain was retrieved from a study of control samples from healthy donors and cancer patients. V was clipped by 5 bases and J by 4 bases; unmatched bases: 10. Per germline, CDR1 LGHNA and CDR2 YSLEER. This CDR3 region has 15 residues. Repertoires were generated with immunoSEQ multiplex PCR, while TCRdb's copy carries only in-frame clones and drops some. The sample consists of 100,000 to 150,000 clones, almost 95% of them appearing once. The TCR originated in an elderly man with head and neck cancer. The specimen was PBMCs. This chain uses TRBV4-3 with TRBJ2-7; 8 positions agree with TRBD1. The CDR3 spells CASSAQTGDVYEQYF. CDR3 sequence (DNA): TGCGCCAGCAGCGCTCAGACAGGGGATGTATACGAGCAGTACTTC.